A single sample is the source of the 8 T cell receptor beta chains below, sequenced in a study of PD-1 blockade in classical Hodgkin lymphoma. The time point here: cycle 4 day 1 (C4D1), after more than five weeks of nivolumab. All patients relapsed after autologous stem cell transplantation, and brentuximab vedotin exposure varied. Here immunoSEQ multiplex PCR was the method, and the copy in TCRdb shows in-frame clones only, minus some. The sample has tens of thousands of clones; 75% to 95% are singletons. The specimen comprised peripheral blood mononuclear cells (PBMCs), sampled before the fourth cycle of nivolumab. These receptor sequences come from a human donor with classical Hodgkin lymphoma.

The chain joins TRBV4-3 to TRBJ2-7, with 7 positions matching TRBD2. Germline V CDR1 and CDR2: LGHNA, YSLEER. Trimming took 0 bases from V and 4 from J; bases not matched to a gene: 6. The length of the CDR3 is 15 residues. The CDR3 coding sequence is TGCGCCAGCAGCCAAGATCGGGGGGAGGTTTACGAGCAGTACTTC. Translation gives CASSQDRGEVYEQYF.

CDR3 nucleotides: TGTGCCAGCAGCCCGTTAGCGGGGGGAAGCTTCGATGAGCAGTTCTTC. It encodes CASSPLAGGSFDEQFF. This rearrangement joins TRBV5-6 to TRBJ2-1, with 10 bases lining up with TRBD2. The CDR3 is 16 residues long. Germline lookup yields CDR1 SGHDT and CDR2 YYEEEE. After removal of 4 bases from V and 8 bases from J, the junction contained 12 bases not matched to a gene.

This clone was detected once. The J gene is TRBJ1-6, the V gene TRBV7-2, with 7 positions matching TRBD1. The CDR3 extends over 15 amino acids. The germline V gene encodes CDR1 SGHTA and CDR2 FQGNSA. V shed 1 base, J shed 9 bases, and the junction held 6 bases outside the gene matches. CDR3 in amino acids: CASSLEGRGVSPLHF. In nucleotides, the CDR3 is TGTGCCAGCAGCTTAGAAGGCAGGGGGGTTTCACCCCTCCACTTT.

This rearrangement joins TRBV19 to TRBJ1-1; 7 bases map to TRBD1. Germline lookup yields CDR1 LNHDA and CDR2 SQIVND (reference sequence). The CDR3 runs to 11 residues. V trimming: 7 bases; J trimming: 8 bases; junction bases outside the gene matches: 4. The CDR3 nucleotides are TGTGCCAGTAATTGGGGACAGGAAGCTTTCTTT. Translated: CASNWGQEAFF.

The chain employs TRBV4-3 and TRBJ2-7; TRBD2 aligns across 8 bases. The CDR3 covers 16 residues. Germline CDR1 reads LGHNA; CDR2 reads YSLEER. After removal of 3 bases from V and 4 bases from J, the junction contained 11 bases not matched to a gene. This CDR3 is CASSHSRAGARYEQYF. The CDR3 DNA sequence: TGCGCCAGCAGCCACTCTAGAGCGGGGGCCCGGTACGAGCAGTACTTC.

This clone was observed a single time. The chain combines TRBV7-2 with TRBJ2-7; 11 bases are shared with TRBD2. This CDR3 spans 16 amino acids. The germline gives CDR1 SGHTA, CDR2 FQGNSA. J gave up 0 bases and V 5 bases, and 6 bases lay outside the gene matches. CDR3 protein: CASSARLAGNSYEQYF. The CDR3, as DNA: TGTGCCAGCAGCGCTCGACTAGCGGGGAACTCCTACGAGCAGTACTTC.

The chain recombines TRBV5-1 with TRBJ2-3, with TRBD1 matching over 7 bases. The CDR3 contains 16 residues. Trimming cost V 1 base and J 4 bases; bases outside gene matches: 9. CDR1 and CDR2 (germline): SGHRS, YFSETQ. This CDR3 is CASSLTAGGSPDTQYF. The CDR3 region has the DNA TGCGCCAGCAGCTTGACGGCAGGGGGTAGCCCAGATACGCAGTATTTT.

This clone was counted between two and nine times. V and J are TRBV19 and TRBJ1-1, with D perhaps matching TRBD1 (5 bases). The V end lost 1 base, the J end lost 4 bases, and 7 bases lay between the germline ends. This CDR3 is built from 13 residues. The germline gives CDR1 LNHDA, CDR2 SQIVND (reference sequence). CDR3 nucleotide sequence: TGTGCCAGTAGTATAGGGGGGAGCACTGAAGCTTTCTTT. Translation gives CASSIGGSTEAFF.